One sample yielded the 10 T cell receptor beta chains listed below, sequenced in a study of blood T cell repertoires in COVID-19. Assay used: immunoSEQ multiplex PCR; TCRdb lists only in-frame clones, some missing. This table holds 70,000 to 95,000 clones, roughly 90% found once. The source material was peripheral blood. The receptor set was obtained from a human donor with active COVID-19. The donor label of this sample is uncertain.

This rearrangement joins TRBV13 to TRBJ2-7; weak D call: TRBD1 (6 bases). Looked up from germline, CDR1 is PRHDT and CDR2 is FYEKMQ (reference sequence). The V end lost 0 bases, the J end lost 2 bases, and 8 bases lay between the germline ends. CDR3 size: 14 residues. In nucleotides, the CDR3 is TGTGCCAGCAGCTTAGGCTCAGGGGCCTACGAGCAGTACTTC. Encoded protein: CASSLGSGAYEQYF. The entire variable domain, with the rest obtained from reference TRBV13 and TRBJ2-7, is as follows: AAGVIQSPRHLIKEKRETATLKCYPIPRHDTVYWYQQGPGQDPQFLISFYEKMQSDKGSIPDRFSAQQFSDYHSELNMSSLELGDSALYFCASSLGSGAYEQYFGPGTRLTVT.

This chain connects TRBV27 to TRBJ2-7; a weak D match, TRBD2 (5 bases). This CDR3 is 13 amino acids long. The germline V gene has CDR1 MNHEY and CDR2 SMNVEV (reference sequence). V lost 3 bases and J lost 3, with 9 bases in between. CDR3 in DNA: TGTGCCAGCAGTTTGAGGGTGGGCTACGAGCAGTACTTC. Translation gives CASSLRVGYEQYF.

The chain carries TRBV7-9 and TRBJ1-5; D is ambiguous. V was cut by 3 bases and J by 0 bases, with 15 bases left in between. Germline V gene lookup returns CDR1 SEHNR and CDR2 FQNEAQ (reference sequence). The CDR3 has 17 residues. The CDR3 protein is CASSLAGAAGSNQPQHF. The CDR3 DNA reads as TGTGCCAGCAGCTTGGCCGGTGCCGCGGGTAGCAATCAGCCCCAGCATTTT.

The chain uses TRBV9 and TRBJ2-7, with D uncertain. This CDR3 has 13 residues. Germline V gene lookup returns CDR1 SGDLS and CDR2 YYNGEE. Between the trimmed V and J ends, which lost 0 bases and 6 bases, there was a span of 10 bases. CDR3 nucleotide sequence: TGTGCCAGCAGCGTAGAACCACGCGGCGAGCAGTACTTC. Its protein is CASSVEPRGEQYF.

This rearrangement joins TRBV7-8 to TRBJ2-3; 13 bases are shared with TRBD2. In germline, CDR1 is SGHVS, CDR2 FQNEAQ. This CDR3 has 16 amino acids. V gave up 5 bases and J gave up 1 base; unmatched junction bases: 3. The CDR3 is CASSPGTSGGTDTQYF. Written as DNA, the CDR3 is TGTGCCAGCAGCCCAGGGACTAGCGGGGGCACAGATACGCAGTATTTT.

This rearrangement joins TRBV9 to TRBJ2-2; 7 bases map to TRBD1. The germline gives CDR1 SGDLS, CDR2 YYNGEE. V shed 3 bases and J 0 bases; nucleotides not matched to a gene: 5. CDR3 length: 16 residues. The CDR3 loop is CASSGPQGANTGELFF. The DNA for the CDR3 is TGTGCCAGCAGCGGCCCTCAGGGGGCGAACACCGGGGAGCTGTTTTTT.

This clone was detected a few times. This chain uses TRBV4-3 with TRBJ2-7; the match to TRBD2 covers 8 bases. The junction had 10 bases not matched to a gene; V was cut back by 4 bases and J by 5 bases. Germline V CDR1 and CDR2: LGHNA, YSLEER. The CDR3 is 15 residues long. The CDR3 DNA follows: TGCGCCAGCAGCCCAAGGACTAGCTTCGCGAACGAGCAGTACTTC. Encoded protein: CASSPRTSFANEQYF.

The rearrangement links TRBV7-2 to TRBJ2-2; 7 bases are shared with TRBD2. V lost 5 bases and J lost 2; bases outside the gene matches: 8. CDR3 length equals 16 residues. The V gene's germline CDR1 is SGHTA and CDR2 FQGNSA. In DNA, the CDR3 is TGTGCCAGCAGCCTTGGCGGGGGAACTAACACCGGGGAGCTGTTTTTT. Its protein product is CASSLGGGTNTGELFF.

The CDR3 nucleotides are TGTGCCAGCTCACCTGCCGGGACAGGGGGCAATGAGCAGTTCTTC. Translated: CASSPAGTGGNEQFF. The chain recombines TRBV18 with TRBJ2-1; 11 bases agree with TRBD1. CDR3 length equals 15 residues. Germline trimming cut 3 bases from V and 6 bases from J; bases unmatched to any gene: 4. Looked up from germline, CDR1 is KGHSH and CDR2 is LQKENI.

The J gene is TRBJ2-3, the V gene TRBV10-1; TRBD2 matches 8 bases. The CDR3 spans 12 residues. CDR1 is WNHNN, CDR2 SYGVQD, per germline (reference sequence). V was clipped by 8 bases and J by 4 bases; unmatched bases: 2. CDR3 DNA: TGCGCCAGCCAAGCGGGAGCAGATACGCAGTATTTT. It translates to CASQAGADTQYF.